This T cell receptor (beta chain) was sequenced during a study of blood T cell repertoires in COVID-19. Participant age was roughly 18 to 89 years, and participants resided in about two dozen US areas. V was clipped by 5 bases and J by 0 bases, with 10 bases between them. Germline CDR1 and CDR2: MGHDK and SYGVNS. The CDR3 is 15 amino acids. This table comes from immunoSEQ multiplex PCR, and its TCRdb copy is limited to in-frame clones, with some not included. This table holds some 210,000 clones, approximately 90% found once. The genes are TRBV25-1 and TRBJ1-4; no definite D call. The receptor comes from a man between 18 and 29 years old with acute COVID-19. What was sequenced was PBMCs or T cells enriched from blood (not recorded which). DNA for the CDR3: TGTGCCAGCAGTATACAGCATGCAACTAATGAAAAACTGTTTTTT. This sequence encodes CASSIQHATNEKLFF.